This TCR beta chain was recovered during a study of cytomegalovirus exposure and HLA in healthy donors listed by TCRdb under 2017. With regard to the full study: According to an earlier analysis of several hundred of the donors, roughly 180 million T cells yielded over 100 million unique TCR beta sequences and about 300 Gb of sequence data. An early release that covered about 640 HLA-typed donors contained approximately 300 gigabases of sequencing data and approximately 85 million unique TCR sequences. Of the 300 to 500 genotyped donors, less than 85% were placed in the genetic ancestry cluster associated with self-reported Caucasian donors. The study aimed to test whether cataloging public T cell receptors could reveal signatures of past pathogen exposure. Using immunosequencing, the study profiled T cell repertoires from 500 to 800 subjects and related those repertoires to cytomegalovirus serostatus. Besides the first cohort of 666 subjects, a separate validation cohort made up of 90 to 150 different subjects was used. The study combined high-throughput TCR immunosequencing, statistical association of individual TCRs with disease status, and machine learning to predict cytomegalovirus infection status. In a later analysis, previously published TCR beta repertoires from 550 to 750 donors were re-analyzed and high-resolution HLA genotyping was added so that TCR occurrence patterns could be studied. Rather than using new phenotypic data, the later analysis identified candidate immune exposures from TCR beta sequences and from how often those sequences occurred across donors. In an earlier analysis of 500 to 650 of the donors, high-throughput TCR beta sequencing was used to judge whether each TCR beta V gene segment behaved as functional or pseudogenic. Donor age, sex, ethnicity and CMV serostatus were compiled together with the repertoire data. A later genetic analysis took genome-wide SNP genotypes for about 65% of the 666 donors and used that subset as a discovery cohort. All discovery cohort repertoires had been generated using a single sequencing platform. HLA typing included class I and class II loci at four-digit resolution. Typing coverage varied by locus: roughly 620-640 donors for A, B, C, DRB1 and DQB1; roughly 560 for DQA1; about 600 for DPA1; around 490 for DPB1. Because of strong linkage in the cohort, a handful of DR-DQ haplotypes were treated as single units for association and clustering. Across under 500 genotyped donors of the cohort, an average of about 250,000 unique TCR beta nucleotide sequences per donor were sequenced, and around 20% of those sequences were non-productive. Results and caveats for the whole study, not just this receptor: Immune exposure information for the cohort was limited to CMV serostatus. Because HLA typing was unavailable for some donors at each locus, only the typed subset was used in association tests. Several of the top co-occurrence clusters appeared to be linked to parvovirus B19, influenza, CMV and Epstein-Barr virus, according to a later analysis. In a later analysis, more than 15,000 TCR beta sequences were associated with specific HLA alleles at a false discovery rate of 0.05. This cohort had only TCR beta chains sequenced, and the lack of alpha or paired-chain data limited which features could be detected. Because the 87-base-pair reads could not distinguish some IMGT-functional V segments, including TRBV6-2 and TRBV6-3, those segments were excluded. Most TCR sequences were seen in very few donors, while some public TCRs were found in many individuals. In a later genetic analysis, a missense DCLRE1C variant was associated with V-gene and J-gene trimming of TCR beta chains, and the association was replicated in an independent cohort. A total of fewer than 200 TCR beta chains were listed by the study as associated with cytomegalovirus. The classifier was reported to diagnose cytomegalovirus status with high specificity and sensitivity in both the original and validation cohorts. The earlier analysis of nearly 600 of the donors excluded around 17 rarely observed V segments, including chromosome 9 orphons, because counts were too low. In an earlier analysis of over 550 of the donors, most TCR beta V segments were observed in productive rearrangements about 87% or about 30% of the time, broadly matching IMGT annotations. The sequencing pipeline was judged likely to have produced a cluster of highly shared sequence variants as a technical artifact. Most CMV-associated TCR beta chains appeared to be HLA-restricted in a later analysis, and the HLA associations seemed to be driven largely by CMV exposure. Strong co-occurrence of HLA alleles, especially DR and DQ, made assigning TCR associations to individual alleles difficult. According to a later genetic analysis, donors in an Asian-associated ancestry cluster had fewer N-insertions in productive TCRs than the approximately 700-donor mean. According to a later analysis, TCR association rates differed among HLA loci, with DRB1 alleles showing the most associated TCRs and HLA-C alleles showing the fewest. A further reported finding was that TCR beta sequences accurately predicted the HLA-A and HLA-B alleles for most subjects in the first cohort. In vitro tests confirmed that a few of the cytomegalovirus-associated TCR beta chains recognize cytomegalovirus antigens. Sequencing depth was assumed to be roughly uniform across donors in the presence/absence analyses, though that assumption may not hold. According to the authors, the approach could potentially be generalized to other disease states and immunological phenotypes. A later analysis found that HLA-associated TCR beta chains were more clonally expanded and had lower generation probabilities than equally common non-associated chains. Correlated functional status among segregating V segments might reflect linkage disequilibrium, but an unknown experimental factor could not be ruled out.

The library was generated by the immunoSEQ multiplex PCR assay. A mixture of 60 forward primers for TCR Vbeta segments and 13 reverse primers for TCR Jbeta segments was used in the multiplex PCR. The CDR3 region of rearranged TCR beta genes was amplified from genomic DNA with a multiplex PCR assay. The Illumina HiSeq System was used to sequence the amplified TCR beta libraries as 87-base-pair reads. In the source study's methods: A later analysis counted about 80 million unique TCR beta chains across the roughly 700 repertoires, and approximately 11 million of these chains were shared by at least two donors. To remove PCR and sequencing errors, raw reads were error-corrected and collapsed into unique sequences using a nearest-neighbor algorithm that merged closely related sequences. V, D and J gene segments were assigned by aligning CDR3 sequences to IMGT reference sequences. For a sequence to be retained, a match of at least six nucleotides to both a V gene segment and a J gene segment was required. A rearrangement was called productive if the CDR3 had no stop codons and remained in frame with V and J, and every other rearrangement was called non-productive. CDR3 was defined by IMGT convention, running from the second conserved V-encoded cysteine to the conserved J-encoded phenylalanine. In an earlier analysis of around 540 of the donors, sequences lacking an unambiguous match to a single V gene segment were excluded. In an earlier analysis of some 590 of the donors, a V segment was called functional when productive rearrangements were above 56.7%, and segregating when the standard deviation between donors exceeded 5%. A statistical classification framework was developed to diagnose cytomegalovirus status using the catalog of TCR beta chain sequences. V and J gene assignment, in a later analysis, came from comparing TCR nucleotide sequences with IMGT/GENE-DB human TR gene sequences. The TCRdist pipeline was used in a later analysis to assign CDR3 sequences and most-parsimonious VDJ recombination scenarios. In a later analysis, each TCR beta chain was defined by its CDR3 amino acid sequence together with its V-gene family, and reads without a unique V-gene family were excluded. In a later analysis, 450 to 600 highly shared, low-generation-probability nucleotide sequences were removed to address suspected cross-contamination and a sequencing artifact. For each public chain, a later analysis derived a clonal expansion index from normalized ranks of inferred template counts within each repertoire. A later analysis computed generation probabilities with a VDJ recombination model fitted to out-of-frame rearrangements, and checked the results against IGoR. Hypergeometric tests were used in a later analysis to score TCR-TCR, TCR-HLA and TCR-CMV co-occurrence, with a repertoire-size bias correction applied to the TCR pairs. A later analysis estimated false discovery rates by permuting HLA or CMV assignments 20 times. A later analysis grouped co-occurring TCRs with DBSCAN, adding TCRdist sequence similarity when clustering within HLA-allele-positive subsets. Repertoires with fewer than 30,000 or more than 120,000 public chains, plus five repertoires with anomalous nucleotide sharing, were excluded from co-occurrence clustering. TCRdb took this table from immuneACCESS and kept in-frame rearrangements with V and J called. Such tables lack part of the clones; where checked against another copy, unresolved V genes explain under half of the gap, and the rest is unexplained. D and trimming were read from the DNA, whereas the V and J calls and clone size are those reported in that table. The sample has roughly 200,000 clones on record, 70% to 85% of them singletons. The top ten constitute roughly 0.58% of the sample.

The cohort comprised several hundred healthy bone marrow donors. All cohort members were sampled while nominally healthy, although unrecorded immune exposures were likely present. The donor was CMV seronegative and belonged to the group of approximately 320 seronegative cohort members. A peripheral blood sample was collected from each donor, and TCR beta sequencing was performed on peripheral blood mononuclear cells. The Qiagen DNeasy Blood Extraction Kit was used to extract genomic DNA from the blood cell samples. For CDR1 and CDR2, the germline V gene lists SGHRS and YFSETQ. The cysteine opens and the phenylalanine closes a CDR3 of 17 amino acids. Of the read, only the CDR3 DNA is kept; its 51 bases are in frame from base 1. V is pared back by 0 bases and J by 5 bases, with 20 bases lying between the germline termini. Points on this clone: The specificity of this receptor is unknown. The input lacks base qualities; no much larger clone sits a single base away.

The TCR originated in a woman aged 40 to 49 in good health and CMV-seronegative. This chain joins TRBV5-1 to TRBJ1-1, and perhaps TRBD1 as D gene, on 6 matching bases. What was sequenced was PBMCs. Read as DNA, the sequence is TGCGCCAGCAGCTTGGCTACGGGGGGCTTGGTGGGGACTGAAGCTTTCTTT. It translates to CASSLATGGLVGTEAFF.